This T cell receptor beta chain derives from a study of blood T cell repertoires in COVID-19. For the study at large: The United States, Italy and Spain were the sources of the acute and convalescent COVID-19 samples. Nucleic acid was either cDNA or gDNA, and it came from T cells, B-cell-depleted T cells, or PBMCs.

Trimming cost V 10 bases and J 0 bases, with 18 bases left between them. Germline V gene data show CDR1 as SGHTA and CDR2 as FQGNSA. CDR3 length: 15 residues. Original processing notes: How many nucleated cells were present was estimated from reference gene primer amplification. The assay was immunoSEQ multiplex PCR, and TCRdb's table has in-frame clones only and misses some. V and J calls and clone size are as listed in that table; D and trimming were resolved from the DNA. The sample contains under 60,000 clones, around four fifths of which appear only once. The sequence came from a human donor in a cohort sampled during active COVID-19. Sequenced material: peripheral blood. V and J are TRBV7-2 and TRBJ1-1; possibly TRBD1 for D (5 bases). CDR3 region: CATPRGREMNTEAFF. CDR3 nucleotide sequence: TGTGCCACCCCCCGGGGACGGGAGATGAACACTGAAGCTTTCTTT.